The 15 T cell receptor beta chains given below trace back to one sample, sequenced in a study of Graves' ophthalmopathy and Graves' hyperthyroidism. RNA transcripts were the source from which TCR beta CDR3 regions were amplified. HTBI primers primed a first-round RT-PCR, and a second-round multiplex PCR followed. TCRdb fed the multiplex PCR reads into MiXCR, producing one record per CDR3 protein. The sample yields approximately 640,000 distinct CDR3 sequences, 35% to 45% seen once. The specimen sequenced was peripheral blood. The receptors stem from an adult man with Graves' ophthalmopathy.

In the case of this clonotype: This may come from a read error, since a much larger clone is one base off. The DNA of the CDR3 is TGTGCCAGCACTCCGACAGGCACTAACCATGGCTACACCTTC. The encoded protein is CASTPTGTNHGYTF. V is TRBV2 and J is TRBJ1-2, with D tentatively TRBD1 (6 bases). The CDR3 runs 14 residues. Germline loops: CDR1 SNHLY, CDR2 FYNNEI.

The chain couples TRBV11-2 to TRBJ1-6; 10 positions match TRBD1. Per the germline V gene, CDR1 is SGHAT and CDR2 is FQNNGV. The CDR3 extends over 16 amino acids. V was pared by 5 bases and J by 14 bases, with 15 bases of the junction left unmatched. CDR3 residues: CASSPDGTGDNWALHF. In DNA form, the CDR3 reads TGTGCCAGCAGCCCCGACGGGACAGGGGATAATTGGGCCCTCCACTTT.

The genes are TRBV25-1 and TRBJ1-2, with a possible D match to TRBD1 (6 bases). The CDR3 runs to 12 residues. The germline V gene encodes CDR1 MGHDK and CDR2 SYGVNS. The V end was cut by 8 bases, the J end by 6 bases, with 13 bases between. The CDR3 here is CASSPDRHGYTF. The CDR3 coding sequence is TGTGCCAGCTCTCCGGACAGACATGGCTACACCTTC.

In its sample, this clonotype was seen once. V is TRBV15 and J is TRBJ1-1, with D hard to call. The V gene's germline CDR1 is LNHNV and CDR2 YYDKDF (reference sequence). The CDR3 covers 19 residues. Trimming shortened V by 0 bases and J by 4 bases, and 24 bases separated the two germline ends. The CDR3 nucleotides read TGTGCCACCAGCAGAGATCGGATTATTGAGAGGGTATCACTCACTGAAGCTTTCTTT. Translating gives CATSRDRIIERVSLTEAFF. The full variable domain, rest sourced from reference TRBV15 and TRBJ1-1, is DAMVIQNPRYQVTQFGKPVTLSCSQTLNHNVMYWYQQKSSQAPKLLFHYYDKDFNNEADTPDNFQSRRPNTSFCFLDIRSPGLGDTAMYLCATSRDRIIERVSLTEAFFGQGTRLTVV.

This chain joins TRBV20-1 and TRBJ2-3; 9 nucleotides agree with TRBD2. The V and J ends lost 4 bases and 4 bases, in that order; junction bases with no gene match: 9. Looked up from germline, CDR1 is DFQATT and CDR2 is SNEGSKA (reference sequence). The length of the CDR3 is 15 residues. CDR3 residues: CSATPAGGRPDTQYF. CDR3 sequence (DNA): TGCAGTGCTACTCCAGCGGGAGGAAGGCCAGATACGCAGTATTTT.

This clonotype was counted between two and nine times. The germline gene is not matched at one end of the junction; a read error may be the cause. The chain couples TRBV6-6 to TRBJ2-7; 9 bases map to TRBD2. Looked up from germline, CDR1 is MNHNY and CDR2 is SVGAGI (reference sequence). The CDR3 is made up of 15 amino acids. The CDR3 here is CASSYSTLAGRREFF. The CDR3 region has the DNA TGTGCCAGCAGTTACTCGACACTAGCGGGCAGAAGGGAATTCTTC.

The chain combines TRBV10-3 with TRBJ1-2; 9 bases line up with TRBD1. Trimming removed 6 bases from V and 4 bases from J; junction bases left unmatched: 18. This CDR3 comprises 18 residues. Germline V lookup: CDR1 ENHRY, CDR2 SYGVKD. The CDR3, as DNA: TGTGCCATCAGCAGCCTATCTACGGGACAGGGCCTAACCTATGGCTACACCTTC. Amino acid sequence: CAISSLSTGQGLTYGYTF.

Comment on this clonotype: One end of the junction is discordant with germline, which a read error may explain. The genes are TRBV12-3 or TRBV12-4 and TRBJ1-2, with D maybe TRBD1 (6 bases). The CDR3 length is 14 residues. This CDR3 reads CACSEAGGPYGYTF. DNA of the CDR3: TGTGCCTGCAGTGAAGCCGGGGGCCCCTATGGCTACACCTTC.

This clonotype has just a few counts. A much larger clone is a single base away; this may be a read error. The CDR3 does not end in the conserved phenylalanine or tryptophan, so this is likely a read error. V and J are TRBV14 and TRBJ2-5; D possibly corresponds to TRBD2 (6 bases). V was cut by 5 bases and J by 7 bases, with 8 bases left in between. In germline, CDR1 is SGHDN, CDR2 FVKESK. The CDR3 spans 11 residues. In DNA, the CDR3 is TGTGCCAGCAGCAGGGACTGGACCCAGTACTCC. Translating it yields CASSRDWTQYS.

The V gene is TRBV3-1, the J gene TRBJ1-3, with D perhaps matching TRBD1 (5 bases). The CDR3 totals 14 residues. Germline CDR1 LGHDT, CDR2 YNNKEL (reference sequence). V lost 4 bases and J 2 bases, leaving 9 bases between the germline ends. CDR3 bases: TGTGCCAGCAGCCCGCGAGGGGCTGGAAACACCATATATTTT. Protein: CASSPRGAGNTIYF.

The chain carries TRBV10-3 and TRBJ2-7; D might be TRBD1 or TRBD2, each matching 5 bases. This CDR3 is built from 14 residues. Germline-derived CDR1 and CDR2 are ENHRY and SYGVKD. V was clipped by 10 bases and J by 6 bases, with 22 bases between them. Written as DNA, the CDR3 is TGTGCCAGCGGTGAGGGACGGGAACGCTGCGAGCAGTACTTC. Translation gives CASGEGRERCEQYF.

J is TRBJ1-1 and V is TRBV29-1; D is uncertain. The CDR3 length is 12 residues. Germline V gives CDR1 SQVTM, CDR2 ANQGSEA. Trimming took 6 bases from V and 7 from J, leaving 15 bases between them. CDR3 in DNA: TGCAGCGTCCCGGAGGGATACAATGAAGCTTTCTTT. This sequence encodes CSVPEGYNEAFF.

This clonotype was recorded at least ten times. The rearrangement joins TRBV9 to TRBJ2-7; TRBD1 aligns across 8 bases. CDR1 and CDR2 from the germline V gene are SGDLS and YYNGEE. The CDR3 sequence is 15 residues long. With V trimmed by 3 bases and J by 2 bases, 7 bases remained unmatched. CDR3 bases: TGTGCCAGCAGCGCCTCCGGGACAGGACCCTACGAGCAGTACTTC. This gives the protein CASSASGTGPYEQYF.

The V call is TRBV7-9, the J call TRBJ2-3; the D is unclear. This CDR3 region has 16 residues. Germline CDR1 SEHNR, CDR2 FQNEAQ (reference sequence). V was pared by 5 bases and J by 2 bases, with 17 bases between. CDR3: CASSPYDKSPTDTQYF. In nucleotides, the CDR3 is TGTGCCAGCAGCCCATACGATAAATCCCCCACAGATACGCAGTATTTT.

This clonotype was observed many times. A much larger clonotype is one base distant, so this may be a read error. The V and J genes are TRBV7-9 and TRBJ2-7; 10 bases line up with TRBD2. Unmatched junction bases numbered 3, after V lost 3 bases and J lost 4 bases. CDR3 length: 14 residues. Per germline, CDR1 SEHNR and CDR2 FQNEAQ (reference sequence). The CDR3: CASSLGLAPYEQYF. The DNA for the CDR3 is TGTGCCAGCAGCTTGGGACTAGCGCCGTACGAGCAGTACTTC.